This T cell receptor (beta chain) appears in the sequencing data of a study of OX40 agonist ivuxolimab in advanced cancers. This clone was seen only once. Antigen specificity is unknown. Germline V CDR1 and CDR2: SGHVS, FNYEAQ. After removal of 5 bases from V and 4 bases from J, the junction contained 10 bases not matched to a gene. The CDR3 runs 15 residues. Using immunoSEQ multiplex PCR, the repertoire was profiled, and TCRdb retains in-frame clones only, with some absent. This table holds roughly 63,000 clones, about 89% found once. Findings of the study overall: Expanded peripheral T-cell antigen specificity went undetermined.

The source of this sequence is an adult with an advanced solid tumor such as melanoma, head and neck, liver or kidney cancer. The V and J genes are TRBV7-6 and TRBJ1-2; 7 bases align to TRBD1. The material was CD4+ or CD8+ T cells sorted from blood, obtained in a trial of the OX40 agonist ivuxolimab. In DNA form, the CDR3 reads TGTGCCAGCAGCCCACAGGGGAACAATCGCTATGGCTACACCTTC. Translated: CASSPQGNNRYGYTF.